This T cell receptor beta chain was obtained from a study of blood T cell repertoires in COVID-19. Across the study: Sites across the United States, Italy and Spain contributed samples from acute and convalescent COVID-19. The analysed material was cDNA or gDNA that came from T cells, B-cell-depleted T cells, or PBMCs.

Per the original data handling: Reference gene primer amplification gave estimated nucleated cell counts. The table came from immunoSEQ multiplex PCR; TCRdb's copy has only in-frame clones and leaves some out. Clone size and V and J calls were adopted from that table, with D and trimming inferred from the DNA. The sample records around 67,000 clones, roughly 82% being singletons. There are a few counts of this clone. Germline CDR1 reads SGHRS; CDR2 reads YFSETQ. Trimming shortened V by 6 bases and J by 1 base, and 16 bases separated the two germline ends. The CDR3 loop spans 15 amino acids. Sequenced: peripheral blood. The V gene is TRBV5-1, the J gene TRBJ1-2; tentatively, D is TRBD1 (5 bases). The TCR originated in a man older than 75 with active COVID-19. The chain's CDR3 is CASIPSLGVNYGYTF. CDR3 nucleotide sequence: TGCGCCAGCATCCCCTCCCTAGGGGTTAACTATGGCTACACCTTC.